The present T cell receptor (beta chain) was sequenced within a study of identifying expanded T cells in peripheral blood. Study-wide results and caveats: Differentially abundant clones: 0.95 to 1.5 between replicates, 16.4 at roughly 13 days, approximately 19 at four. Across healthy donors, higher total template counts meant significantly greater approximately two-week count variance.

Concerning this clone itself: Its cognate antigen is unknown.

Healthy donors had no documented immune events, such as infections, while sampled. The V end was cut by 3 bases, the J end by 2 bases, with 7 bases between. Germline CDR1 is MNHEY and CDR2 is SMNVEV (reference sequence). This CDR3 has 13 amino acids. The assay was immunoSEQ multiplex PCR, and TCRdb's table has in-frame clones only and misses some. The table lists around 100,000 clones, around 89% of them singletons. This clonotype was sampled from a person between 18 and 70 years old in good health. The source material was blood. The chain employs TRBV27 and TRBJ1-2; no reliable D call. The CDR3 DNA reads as TGTGCCAGCAGTTTGACACCCAACTATGGCTACACCTTC. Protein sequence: CASSLTPNYGYTF.